This is a list of T cell receptor beta chains from one sample in a study of Ad26.COV2.S vaccination and SARS-CoV-2 variants. TCRdb keeps only in-frame clones here, not all; method: immunoSEQ multiplex PCR. The sample shows about 350,000 clones, about 88% of them seen only once. This sample comprised peripheral blood, obtained in a trial of Ad26.COV2.S vaccine versus placebo. These receptors originate from a person aged 18-65 years who received the Ad26.COV2.S COVID-19 vaccine or a placebo. Each CDR3 is given with its conserved first and last residue. A clone size is listed for some rows: how often the clone was seen (once, few, many), or a class if it is expanded.

v_call: TRBV4-2
clone_size: NA
j_call: TRBJ2-1
cdr3_aa: CASSQDPYEGVGFNEQFF

v_call: TRBV6-2/TRBV6-3
clone_size: NA
j_call: TRBJ2-1
cdr3_aa: CASSGTGVRYNEQFF

v_call: TRBV5-4
clone_size: NA
j_call: TRBJ2-5
cdr3_aa: CASSQGLAERETQYF

v_call: TRBV7-6
clone_size: NA
j_call: TRBJ2-1
cdr3_aa: CASSLGREAYNEQFF

v_call: TRBV19
clone_size: NA
j_call: TRBJ2-3
cdr3_aa: CASSTTGTQYF

v_call: TRBV27
clone_size: NA
j_call: TRBJ2-6
cdr3_aa: CASGDRRSSGANVLTF

v_call: TRBV28
clone_size: NA
j_call: TRBJ1-5
cdr3_aa: CASSSQGNQPQHF

v_call: TRBV25-1
clone_size: few
j_call: TRBJ1-1
cdr3_aa: CASTLRGTGGLTEAFF

v_call: TRBV4-2
clone_size: once
j_call: TRBJ2-3
cdr3_aa: CASSPQRENADTQYF

v_call: TRBV11-3
clone_size: NA
j_call: TRBJ2-3
cdr3_aa: CASSPRTSWDTQYF

v_call: TRBV9
clone_size: many
j_call: TRBJ2-7
cdr3_aa: CASSVEGSSGGYEQYF

v_call: TRBV6-1
clone_size: NA
j_call: TRBJ2-5
cdr3_aa: CASSESRLGETQYF

v_call: TRBV27
clone_size: NA
j_call: TRBJ1-2
cdr3_aa: CASSFGRYYGYTF

v_call: TRBV7-2
clone_size: NA
j_call: TRBJ2-7
cdr3_aa: CASRIGTSGLYEQYF

v_call: TRBV7-9
clone_size: NA
j_call: TRBJ1-4
cdr3_aa: CASSLDGSTNEKLFF

v_call: TRBV7-2
clone_size: NA
j_call: TRBJ2-7
cdr3_aa: CASRIIAGGSYEQYF

v_call: TRBV7-2
clone_size: NA
j_call: TRBJ2-2
cdr3_aa: CASSRGQGATGELFF

v_call: TRBV19
clone_size: NA
j_call: TRBJ2-1
cdr3_aa: CASSMNGLAGGEQFF

v_call: TRBV18
clone_size: NA
j_call: TRBJ1-2
cdr3_aa: CASSERNYGYTF

v_call: TRBV10-3
clone_size: NA
j_call: TRBJ2-6
cdr3_aa: CAISESGGTGANVLTF

v_call: TRBV6-4
clone_size: NA
j_call: TRBJ2-2
cdr3_aa: CASRPGGPVTGELFF

v_call: TRBV12-3/TRBV12-4
clone_size: NA
j_call: TRBJ2-1
cdr3_aa: CATGRNHINEQFF

v_call: TRBV24-1
clone_size: NA
j_call: TRBJ1-5
cdr3_aa: CATSARGQFNQPQHF

v_call: TRBV19
clone_size: NA
j_call: TRBJ2-1
cdr3_aa: CASSILSRDNEQFF

v_call: TRBV4-1
clone_size: once
j_call: TRBJ1-4
cdr3_aa: CASSQERGQGFEKLFF

v_call: TRBV15
clone_size: few
j_call: TRBJ2-1
cdr3_aa: CATSRVLIPGYNEQFF

v_call: TRBV18
clone_size: NA
j_call: TRBJ2-5
cdr3_aa: CASSQGLAEQETQYF

v_call: TRBV7-2
clone_size: once
j_call: TRBJ2-1
cdr3_aa: CASSLPGIKNEQFF

v_call: TRBV11-2
clone_size: NA
j_call: TRBJ2-1
cdr3_aa: CASSLVASYNEQFF

v_call: TRBV10-2
clone_size: NA
j_call: TRBJ2-3
cdr3_aa: CASSQGTSGDLDTQYF

v_call: TRBV6-5
clone_size: NA
j_call: TRBJ1-2
cdr3_aa: CASRETEGGYTF

v_call: TRBV19
clone_size: few
j_call: TRBJ1-5
cdr3_aa: CASSSTGVGNQPQHF

v_call: TRBV10-2
clone_size: once
j_call: TRBJ2-2
cdr3_aa: CASRSSGGAGTGELFF

v_call: TRBV28
clone_size: NA
j_call: TRBJ2-7
cdr3_aa: CASSYSYEQYF

v_call: TRBV28
clone_size: NA
j_call: TRBJ1-4
cdr3_aa: CASGGTSRPELFF

v_call: TRBV7-9
clone_size: NA
j_call: TRBJ2-1
cdr3_aa: CASRYSGTDNEQFF

v_call: TRBV21-1
clone_size: NA
j_call: TRBJ1-5
cdr3_aa: CASSKQVRLSLTSNQPQHF

v_call: TRBV11-2
clone_size: NA
j_call: TRBJ2-5
cdr3_aa: CASSSWTGGRETQYF

v_call: TRBV4-3
clone_size: NA
j_call: TRBJ1-1
cdr3_aa: CASSQGVYSNTEAFF

v_call: TRBV11-2
clone_size: NA
j_call: TRBJ1-4
cdr3_aa: CASSPSSANEKLFF

v_call: TRBV28
clone_size: NA
j_call: TRBJ1-1
cdr3_aa: CASSWDRAGGTEAFF

v_call: TRBV5-4
clone_size: NA
j_call: TRBJ1-2
cdr3_aa: CASSTKRDSYGYTF

v_call: TRBV15
clone_size: NA
j_call: TRBJ2-7
cdr3_aa: CATSRDRGASYEQYF

v_call: TRBV12-5
clone_size: NA
j_call: TRBJ2-5
cdr3_aa: CASGLGTSQYF

v_call: TRBV4-3
clone_size: NA
j_call: TRBJ1-2
cdr3_aa: CASSQDGSILYGYTF

v_call: TRBV19
clone_size: NA
j_call: TRBJ1-2
cdr3_aa: CASSPSDSRNYGYTF

v_call: TRBV12-3/TRBV12-4
clone_size: NA
j_call: TRBJ1-4
cdr3_aa: CASSLYRGEKLFF

v_call: TRBV27
clone_size: NA
j_call: TRBJ2-5
cdr3_aa: CASSAWGPETQYF

v_call: TRBV6-5
clone_size: NA
j_call: TRBJ1-3
cdr3_aa: CASSSTGDTIYF